This T cell receptor beta chain was identified in a study of shared clonotypes between healthy human individuals. Data came from immunoSEQ multiplex PCR; TCRdb stores just in-frame clones and leaves some out. The table shows over 850,000 clones, with roughly 74% occurring only once. There were only Caucasian adults among the donors, and all lived in Nashville, Tennessee. With 0 bases clipped from V and 12 bases from J, the junction kept 12 bases outside the gene matches. This CDR3 is built from 16 residues. The V gene's germline CDR1 is SGDLS and CDR2 YYNGEE. J is TRBJ2-1 and V is TRBV9, with 10 positions matching TRBD2. Sequencing was carried out using memory CD4+ T cells from PBMCs. Indicated subset: CD45RA-negative fraction. The origin of this receptor is a man aged 18 to 30 in good health. Some clones in this sample may be carry-over from other donors' samples. In DNA, the CDR3 is TGTGCCAGCAGCGTAGCTAGCGGGAGTGAGGGGTTTCGGCAGTTCTTC. It codes for CASSVASGSEGFRQFF.